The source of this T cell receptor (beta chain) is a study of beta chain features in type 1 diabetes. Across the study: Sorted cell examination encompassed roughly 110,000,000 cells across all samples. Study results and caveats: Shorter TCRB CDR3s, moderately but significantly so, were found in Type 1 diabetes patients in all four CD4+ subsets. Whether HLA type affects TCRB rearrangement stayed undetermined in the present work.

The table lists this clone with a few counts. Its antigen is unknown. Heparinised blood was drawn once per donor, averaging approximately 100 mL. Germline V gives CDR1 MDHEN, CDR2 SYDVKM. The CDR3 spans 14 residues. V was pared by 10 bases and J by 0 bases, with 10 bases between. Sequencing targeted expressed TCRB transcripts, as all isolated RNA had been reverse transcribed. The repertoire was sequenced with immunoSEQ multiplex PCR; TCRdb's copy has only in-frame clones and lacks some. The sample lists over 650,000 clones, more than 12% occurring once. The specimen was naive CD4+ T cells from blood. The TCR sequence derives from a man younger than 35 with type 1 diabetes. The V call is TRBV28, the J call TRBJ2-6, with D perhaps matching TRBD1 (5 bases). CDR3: CATRGPSGANVLTF. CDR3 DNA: TGTGCCACTAGGGGCCCCTCTGGGGCCAACGTCCTGACTTTC. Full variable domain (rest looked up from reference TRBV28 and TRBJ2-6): DVKVTQSSRYLVKRTGEKVFLECVQDMDHENMFWYRQDPGLGLRLIYFSYDVKMKEKGDIPEGYSVSREKKERFSLILESASTNQTSMYLCATRGPSGANVLTFGAGSRLTVL.